This TCR beta chain was recorded in a study of blood T cell repertoires in COVID-19. Study context: Donors in the United States, Italy and Spain gave samples during acute or convalescent COVID-19. In each case, the material was cDNA or gDNA derived from T cells, B-cell-depleted T cells, or PBMCs.

This clone was detected only a few times. Authors' data handling: Amplified reference gene primers provided the basis for estimating nucleated cell counts. Data came from immunoSEQ multiplex PCR; TCRdb stores just in-frame clones and leaves some out. D and trimming come from the DNA, and the V and J calls and clone size come from that table. The sample has around 160,000 clones; about 81% are singletons. The CDR3 is 13 residues long. Germline assignment: CDR1 SGDLS and CDR2 YYNGEE. Trimming left V 6 bases short and J 4 bases short, with 13 bases between. This chain links TRBV9 with TRBJ1-1; D call uncertain. The clonotype originates from a human donor in a cohort sampled during active COVID-19. Material: peripheral blood. The DNA for the CDR3 is TGTGCCAGCAACCCTCATGAGGGCACTGAAGCTTTCTTT. It translates to CASNPHEGTEAFF.